These 31 T cell receptor beta chains were all obtained from the same sample, sequenced in a study of control samples from healthy donors and cancer patients. The assay was immunoSEQ multiplex PCR, and TCRdb's table has in-frame clones only and misses some. This sample has 140,000 or so clones, with 75% to 90% found just once. The sample taken for sequencing was blood. These receptors were obtained from a man between 25 and 39 years old in good health.

The sample holds a few counts of this clone. The rearrangement links TRBV4-3 to TRBJ2-2, with D perhaps matching TRBD2 (6 bases). The CDR3 contains 16 residues. V was shortened by 1 base and J by 3 bases, with 12 bases between the two germline ends. Germline V CDR1 and CDR2: LGHNA, YSLEER. The CDR3 region has the DNA TGCGCCAGCAGCCAAGGATCTAGCGACTACACCGGGGAGCTGTTTTTT. Amino acid sequence: CASSQGSSDYTGELFF.

J is TRBJ1-1 and V is TRBV7-9; D is unclear. Deletions cut 4 bases from V and 1 base from J, with 13 bases between. This CDR3 comprises 15 residues. Germline V CDR1 and CDR2: SEHNR, FQNEAQ (reference sequence). CDR3 sequence: CASSSPPGKNTEAFF. In DNA, the CDR3 is TGTGCCAGCAGCTCCCCTCCGGGGAAGAACACTGAAGCTTTCTTT. The full variable domain, completed using reference TRBV7-9 and TRBJ1-1, is DTGVSQNPRHKITKRGQNVTFRCDPISEHNRLYWYRQTLGQGPEFLTYFQNEAQLEKSRLLSDRFSAERPKGSFSTLEIQRTEQGDSAMYLCASSSPPGKNTEAFFGQGTRLTVV.

J is TRBJ2-2 and V is TRBV5-1; perhaps TRBD1 as D (7 bases). Germline V gene sequence: CDR1 SGHRS, CDR2 YFSETQ. The CDR3 contains 19 residues. V was shortened by 4 bases and J by 7 bases, with 29 bases between the two germline ends. CDR3 region: CASSPNRTGWLRGVGELFF. As DNA, the CDR3 is TGCGCCAGCAGCCCGAATCGGACAGGCTGGTTACGCGGGGTCGGGGAGCTGTTTTTT.

The chain carries TRBV19 and TRBJ2-2; TRBD1 or TRBD2 may be the D gene (5 bases each). Trimming stripped 7 bases from V and 5 bases from J, with 17 bases between. Germline V gene data show CDR1 as LNHDA and CDR2 as SQIVND (reference sequence). This CDR3 has 15 amino acids. Here the CDR3 reads CASNGAGRWTGELFF. The CDR3, as DNA: TGTGCCAGTAACGGGGCAGGGCGGTGGACCGGGGAGCTGTTTTTT.

CDR3 in DNA: TGTGCCAGCAGTCAAGGCAGCGGGAGGATAGAGCAGTTCTTC. This translates into CASSQGSGRIEQFF. The J gene is TRBJ2-1, the V gene TRBV27, with TRBD2 identical over 9 bases. This CDR3 has 14 residues. V was pared by 5 bases and J by 10 bases, with 9 bases of the junction left unmatched. Germline V gene data show CDR1 as MNHEY and CDR2 as SMNVEV (reference sequence).

V and J are TRBV6-5 and TRBJ1-1; D is ambiguous. The CDR3 contains 14 residues. Germline values: CDR1 MNHEY, CDR2 SVGAGI. Between the trimmed V and J ends, which lost 2 bases and 2 bases, there was a span of 9 bases. CDR3 sequence: CASSYGSFNTEAFF. The CDR3 DNA follows: TGTGCCAGCAGTTACGGGTCCTTCAACACTGAAGCTTTCTTT.

The chain uses TRBV24-1 and TRBJ2-1; 8 bases line up with TRBD1. The trim removed 6 bases at V and 7 bases at J, leaving 13 bases unmatched. The CDR3 spans 16 residues. CDR1 is KGHDR, CDR2 SFDVKD, per germline. The CDR3 nucleotides read TGTGCCACCAGTCACCAGGGGGCGCTTGGACTAAATGAGCAGTTCTTC. Translation gives CATSHQGALGLNEQFF.

This rearrangement joins TRBV19 to TRBJ2-3, with 8 bases matching TRBD2. The CDR3 loop spans 14 amino acids. From germline, CDR1 is LNHDA and CDR2 SQIVND (reference sequence). The trim removed 7 bases at V and 5 bases at J, leaving 8 bases unmatched. CDR3 sequence reads: CASTPRGALDTQYF. Written as DNA, the CDR3 is TGTGCCAGTACCCCGCGGGGGGCTTTAGATACGCAGTATTTT.

The chain couples TRBV27 to TRBJ2-7; D possibly corresponds to TRBD2 (6 bases). The germline gives CDR1 MNHEY, CDR2 SMNVEV (reference sequence). The germline V and J ends were trimmed by 5 bases and 5 bases, with 16 bases remaining between them. CDR3 length: 14 amino acids. CDR3 coding DNA: TGTGCCAGCAGTCCGGGACTTCTTTTGGACGAGCAGTACTTC. This sequence encodes CASSPGLLLDEQYF.

The rearrangement joins TRBV18 to TRBJ1-6; 9 positions agree with TRBD1. Germline CDR1 and CDR2: KGHSH and LQKENI. Trimming removed 2 bases from V and 4 bases from J; junction bases left unmatched: 3. The CDR3 contains 16 residues. The CDR3 reads CASSPFDRGYNSPLHF. The CDR3 nucleotides are TGTGCCAGCTCACCATTTGACAGGGGGTATAATTCACCCCTCCACTTT.

The V call is TRBV12-3 or TRBV12-4, the J call TRBJ1-3; D not resolved. This CDR3 is 13 amino acids long. V was clipped by 5 bases and J by 5 bases, with 10 bases between them. The DNA of the CDR3 is TGTGCCAGCAGTCTGAACGGTCGAAACACCATATATTTT. It yields the protein CASSLNGRNTIYF.

The DNA of the CDR3 is TGTGCCAGCAGCCAAGAGAGACTTAATGACGAGCAGTACTTC. Its protein is CASSQERLNDEQYF. J is TRBJ2-7 and V is TRBV3-1 (or the pseudogene TRBV3-2); D remains unclear. The V end was cut by 0 bases, the J end by 5 bases, with 11 bases between. Looked up from germline, CDR1 is LGHDT and CDR2 is YNNKEL (reference sequence). This CDR3 spans 14 amino acids.

V gene TRBV6-6 combines with J gene TRBJ1-1; 8 bases match TRBD1. V lost 7 bases, J lost 1 base, and 5 bases stayed unmatched. The CDR3 has 14 residues. Per germline, CDR1 MNHNY and CDR2 SVGAGI (reference sequence). The DNA for the CDR3 is TGTGCCAGCAATGGACAGGGAGGGAACACTGAAGCTTTCTTT. Protein: CASNGQGGNTEAFF.

V and J are TRBV7-2 and TRBJ1-1; a weak D match, TRBD1 (6 bases). In germline, CDR1 is SGHTA, CDR2 FQGNSA. The length of the CDR3 is 16 residues. The V end was cut by 3 bases, the J end by 2 bases, with 16 bases between. The chain's CDR3 is CASSFYPGQANTEAFF. The DNA for the CDR3 is TGTGCCAGCAGCTTTTACCCGGGACAAGCAAACACTGAAGCTTTCTTT.

This rearrangement joins TRBV19 to TRBJ2-2, with D possibly being TRBD2 (6 bases). Deletions cut 5 bases from V and 6 bases from J, with 13 bases between. The CDR3 has 14 amino acids. Germline V gene lookup returns CDR1 LNHDA and CDR2 SQIVND (reference sequence). CDR3 in amino acids: CASSFGGGAGELFF. The DNA of the CDR3 is TGTGCCAGTAGTTTCGGGGGAGGTGCCGGGGAGCTGTTTTTT.

The chain recombines TRBV13 with TRBJ2-1; D gene ambiguous. Germline V gene lookup returns CDR1 PRHDT and CDR2 FYEKMQ (reference sequence). This CDR3 has 14 residues. The V gene lost 1 base and the J gene lost 6 bases, with 10 bases spanning the gap. The CDR3 protein is CASSLAWQSNEQFF. As DNA, the CDR3 is TGTGCCAGCAGCTTAGCGTGGCAGTCCAATGAGCAGTTCTTC.

The CDR3 DNA reads TGTGCCAGCAGCCCGACCAGGGGGGAGGCTTTCTTT. Residues: CASSPTRGEAFF. The chain couples TRBV11-2 to TRBJ1-1; 7 positions agree with TRBD1. The germline gives CDR1 SGHAT, CDR2 FQNNGV. V was clipped by 5 bases and J by 11 bases; unmatched bases: 8. This CDR3 has 12 residues.

The V call is TRBV29-1, the J call TRBJ2-5; 9 bases line up with TRBD1. V lost 6 bases to trimming and J lost 2 bases; unmatched junction nucleotides: 7. The CDR3 is 14 residues long. Germline lookup yields CDR1 SQVTM and CDR2 ANQGSEA. As DNA, the CDR3 is TGCAGCGTAGGCCGGGACAGGGATCAAGAGACCCAGTACTTC. Its protein is CSVGRDRDQETQYF.

The V call is TRBV5-1, the J call TRBJ1-2, with D maybe TRBD1 (6 bases). Germline V lookup: CDR1 SGHRS, CDR2 YFSETQ. Trimming took off 4 bases at V and 6 bases at J, with 19 bases between the two ends. This CDR3 region has 15 residues. In DNA form, the CDR3 reads TGCGCCAGCAGCGGTACTACCCAGGGGAGGGATGGCTACACCTTC. This codes for CASSGTTQGRDGYTF. Complete variable domain (other parts from reference TRBV5-1 and TRBJ1-2): KAGVTQTPRYLIKTRGQQVTLSCSPISGHRSVSWYQQTPGQGLQFLFEYFSETQRNKGNFPGRFSGRQFSNSRSEMNVSTLELGDSALYLCASSGTTQGRDGYTFGSGTRLTVV.

The V call is TRBV7-6, the J call TRBJ1-6; D call uncertain. This CDR3 comprises 16 residues. With 5 bases removed from V and 7 bases from J, the gap between germline ends came to 18 bases. CDR1 and CDR2 (germline): SGHVS, FNYEAQ. The CDR3 region has the DNA TGTGCCAGCAGCCCGGAGACCCAAGCGGGGAATTCACCCCTCCACTTT. Translating it yields CASSPETQAGNSPLHF. Using reference TRBV7-6 and TRBJ1-6 for the parts outside the CDR3, the full variable domain is GAGVSQSPRYKVTKRGQDVALRCDPISGHVSLYWYRQALGQGPEFLTYFNYEAQQDKSGLPNDRFSAERPEGSISTLTIQRTEQRDSAMYRCASSPETQAGNSPLHFGNGTRLTVT.

This chain connects TRBV19 to TRBJ2-1; D perhaps matches TRBD2 (6 bases). CDR3 size: 12 residues. V lost 6 bases to trimming and J lost 9 bases, with 12 bases between them. Germline-derived CDR1 and CDR2 are LNHDA and SQIVND (reference sequence). The CDR3, as DNA: TGTGCCAGTAGCCCGGGGGTCAGTGAGCAGTTCTTC. It yields the protein CASSPGVSEQFF. Based on the CDR3 plus reference TRBV19 and TRBJ2-1, the full variable domain is DGGITQSPKYLFRKEGQNVTLSCEQNLNHDAMYWYRQDPGQGLRLIYYSQIVNDFQKGDIAEGYSVSREKKESFPLTVTSAQKNPTAFYLCASSPGVSEQFFGPGTRLTVL.

This clone was seen once. The chain has TRBV27 and TRBJ2-7; D is possibly TRBD1 or TRBD2 (5 bases each). CDR1 MNHEY and CDR2 SMNVEV come from the germline V gene (reference sequence). V was cut by 6 bases and J by 5 bases, with 11 bases left in between. This CDR3 has 12 amino acids. The CDR3: CASSRLGDEQYF. CDR3 in DNA: TGTGCCAGCAGCCGCCTGGGGGACGAGCAGTACTTC.

This chain links TRBV18 with TRBJ2-1, with 15 bases that match TRBD2. From germline, CDR1 is KGHSH and CDR2 LQKENI. Unmatched junction bases numbered 9, after V lost 5 bases and J lost 1 base. This CDR3 comprises 19 residues. In DNA, the CDR3 is TGTGCCAGCTCAAAGAGGACTAGCGGGGGGGCCCAGTCCTACAATGAGCAGTTCTTC. Residues: CASSKRTSGGAQSYNEQFF. The full variable domain, its missing parts supplied by reference TRBV18 and TRBJ2-1, is NAGVMQNPRHLVRRRGQEARLRCSPMKGHSHVYWYRQLPEEGLKFMVYLQKENIIDESGMPKERFSAEFPKEGPSILRIQQVVRGDSAAYFCASSKRTSGGAQSYNEQFFGPGTRLTVL.

The chain carries TRBV12-5 and TRBJ1-2; no definite D call. The germline V gene has CDR1 LGHNT and CDR2 FRNRAP. Trimming took 1 base from V and 2 from J, leaving 2 bases between them. The CDR3 has 12 amino acids. The CDR3 bases are TGTGCTAGTGGTTTGGCGAACTATGGCTACACCTTC. Encoded protein: CASGLANYGYTF.

J is TRBJ1-6 and V is TRBV5-6; D is undetermined. From germline, CDR1 is SGHDT and CDR2 YYEEEE. Trimming removed 0 bases at V and 14 bases at J, with 15 bases between. The CDR3 has 14 amino acids. In DNA form, the CDR3 reads TGTGCCAGCAGCTTGGTTCGCGCCACATCAGCCCTCCACTTT. This encodes CASSLVRATSALHF.

The V call is TRBV7-9, the J call TRBJ2-1; 7 bases map to TRBD1. Germline CDR1 SEHNR, CDR2 FQNEAQ (reference sequence). The V gene end was trimmed by 4 bases and the J gene end by 4 bases; junction bases not matched to a gene: 7. CDR3 length equals 15 residues. DNA for the CDR3: TGTGCCAGCAGCTCCGGGACAGCCTCGTACAATGAGCAGTTCTTC. Translated, it gives CASSSGTASYNEQFF.

CDR3 bases: TGTGCCAGCAGTAACGTGGGGGCCGAAGCTTTCTTT. It yields the protein CASSNVGAEAFF. J is TRBJ1-1 and V is TRBV6-5, with D perhaps TRBD1 (6 bases). Germline V gene sequence: CDR1 MNHEY, CDR2 SVGAGI. V was cut by 5 bases and J by 8 bases, with 12 bases left in between. The CDR3 has 12 amino acids.

This chain uses TRBV29-1 with TRBJ2-1, with 12 bases lining up with TRBD2. This CDR3 has 18 amino acids. The V gene's germline CDR1 is SQVTM and CDR2 ANQGSEA. V lost 4 bases to trimming and J lost 5 bases; unmatched junction nucleotides: 15. CDR3 sequence: CSVGLAGVSLRMDNEQFF. DNA of the CDR3: TGCAGCGTTGGACTAGCGGGGGTTAGTTTGAGGATGGACAATGAGCAGTTCTTC.

The chain joins TRBV18 to TRBJ2-2; 12 bases agree with TRBD2. Germline-derived CDR1 and CDR2 are KGHSH and LQKENI. Trimming cost V 3 bases and J 8 bases; bases outside gene matches: 4. The CDR3 has 15 amino acids. CDR3 sequence: CASSPGLAGMGELFF. The CDR3 DNA is TGTGCCAGCTCACCCGGACTAGCGGGGATGGGGGAGCTGTTTTTT. The full variable domain, completed using reference TRBV18 and TRBJ2-2, is NAGVMQNPRHLVRRRGQEARLRCSPMKGHSHVYWYRQLPEEGLKFMVYLQKENIIDESGMPKERFSAEFPKEGPSILRIQQVVRGDSAAYFCASSPGLAGMGELFFGEGSRLTVL.

This sequence joins TRBV5-6 and TRBJ2-3; TRBD1 agrees at 12 bases. The germline gives CDR1 SGHDT, CDR2 YYEEEE. J lost 2 bases, V lost 5 bases, and 6 bases had no gene match. The CDR3 consists of 16 residues. This chain's CDR3 is CASSSGTGGITDTQYF. The CDR3 DNA follows: TGTGCCAGCAGTTCCGGGACAGGGGGCATCACAGATACGCAGTATTTT.

The chain carries TRBV7-6 and TRBJ2-1; 10 bases match TRBD2. This CDR3 is built from 15 residues. Trimming cost V 5 bases and J 9 bases; bases outside gene matches: 10. The V gene's germline CDR1 is SGHVS and CDR2 FNYEAQ. Here the CDR3 reads CASSHRQAGGLEQFF. In DNA, the CDR3 is TGTGCCAGCAGCCACCGCCAAGCGGGGGGGCTTGAGCAGTTCTTC.